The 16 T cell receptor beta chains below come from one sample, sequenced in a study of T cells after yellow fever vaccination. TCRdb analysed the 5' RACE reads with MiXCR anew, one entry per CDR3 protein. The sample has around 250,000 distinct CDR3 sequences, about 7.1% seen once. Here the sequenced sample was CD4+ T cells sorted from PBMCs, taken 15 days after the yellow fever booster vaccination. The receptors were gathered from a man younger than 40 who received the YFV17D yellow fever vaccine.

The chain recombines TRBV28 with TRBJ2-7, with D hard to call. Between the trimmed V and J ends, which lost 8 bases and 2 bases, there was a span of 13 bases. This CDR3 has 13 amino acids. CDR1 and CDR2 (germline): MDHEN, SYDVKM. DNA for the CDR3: TGTGCCAGCGCGAACAGATCTCCCTACGAGCAGTACTTC. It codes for CASANRSPYEQYF.

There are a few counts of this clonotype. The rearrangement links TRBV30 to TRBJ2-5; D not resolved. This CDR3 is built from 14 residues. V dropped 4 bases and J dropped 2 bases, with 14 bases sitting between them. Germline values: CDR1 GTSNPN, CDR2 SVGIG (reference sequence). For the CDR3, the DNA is TGTGCCTGGACCCCCCCAGACACGCAAGAGACCCAGTACTTC. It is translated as CAWTPPDTQETQYF.

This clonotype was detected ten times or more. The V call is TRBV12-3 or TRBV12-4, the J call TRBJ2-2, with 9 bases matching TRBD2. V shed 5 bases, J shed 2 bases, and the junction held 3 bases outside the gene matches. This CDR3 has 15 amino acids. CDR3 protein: CASSLSGRNTGELFF. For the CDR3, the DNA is TGTGCCAGCAGTCTTAGCGGGAGAAACACCGGGGAGCTGTTTTTT.

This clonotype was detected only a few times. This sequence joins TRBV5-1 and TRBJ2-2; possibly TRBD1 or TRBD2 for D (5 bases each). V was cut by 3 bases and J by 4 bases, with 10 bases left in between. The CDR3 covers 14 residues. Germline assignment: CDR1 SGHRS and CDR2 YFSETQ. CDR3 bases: TGCGCCAGCAGCTCGGGACCCGGCACCGGGGAGCTGTTTTTT. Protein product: CASSSGPGTGELFF.

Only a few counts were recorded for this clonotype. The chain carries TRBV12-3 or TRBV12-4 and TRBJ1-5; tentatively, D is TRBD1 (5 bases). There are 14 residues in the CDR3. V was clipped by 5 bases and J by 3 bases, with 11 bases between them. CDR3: CASSLTAFNQPQHF. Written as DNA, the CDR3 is TGTGCCAGCAGTCTGACAGCTTTCAATCAGCCCCAGCATTTT.

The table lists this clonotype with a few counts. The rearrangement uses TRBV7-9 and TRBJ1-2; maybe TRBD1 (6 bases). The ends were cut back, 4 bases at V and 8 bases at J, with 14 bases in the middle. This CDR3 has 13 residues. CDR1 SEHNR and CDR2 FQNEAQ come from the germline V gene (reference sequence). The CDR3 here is CASSSNREGGYTF. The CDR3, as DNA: TGTGCCAGCAGCTCGAACAGGGAGGGGGGCTACACCTTC.

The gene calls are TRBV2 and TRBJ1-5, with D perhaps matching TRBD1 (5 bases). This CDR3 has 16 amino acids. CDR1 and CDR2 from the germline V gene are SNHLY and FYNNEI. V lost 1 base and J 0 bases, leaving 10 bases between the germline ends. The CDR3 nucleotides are TGTGCCAGCAGTGAAGAGTTTGGGGGTAGCAATCAGCCCCAGCATTTT. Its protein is CASSEEFGGSNQPQHF.

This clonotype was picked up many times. The CDR3 is CASSPGRSSYNEQFF. CDR3 coding DNA: TGTGCCAGCTCACCAGGAAGGAGCTCCTACAATGAGCAGTTCTTC. The V gene is TRBV18, the J gene TRBJ2-1; D not certain. The CDR3 contains 15 residues. With 2 bases removed from V and 0 bases from J, the gap between germline ends came to 8 bases. CDR1 is KGHSH, CDR2 LQKENI, per germline.

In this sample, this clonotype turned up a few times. CDR3 residues: CASSFSGNRYEQYF. CDR3 DNA: TGTGCCAGCAGCTTTAGCGGGAACCGCTACGAGCAGTACTTC. J is TRBJ2-7 and V is TRBV5-6, with 8 bases fitting TRBD2. CDR3 length: 14 residues. V was clipped by 2 bases and J by 3 bases; unmatched bases: 4. The germline V gene has CDR1 SGHDT and CDR2 YYEEEE.

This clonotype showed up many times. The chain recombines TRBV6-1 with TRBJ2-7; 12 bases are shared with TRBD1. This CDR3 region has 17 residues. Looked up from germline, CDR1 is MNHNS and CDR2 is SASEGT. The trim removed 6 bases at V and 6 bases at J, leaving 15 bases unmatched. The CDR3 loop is CASRKLMTGTGGIEQYF. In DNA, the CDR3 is TGTGCCAGCAGAAAACTAATGACCGGGACAGGGGGCATCGAGCAGTACTTC.

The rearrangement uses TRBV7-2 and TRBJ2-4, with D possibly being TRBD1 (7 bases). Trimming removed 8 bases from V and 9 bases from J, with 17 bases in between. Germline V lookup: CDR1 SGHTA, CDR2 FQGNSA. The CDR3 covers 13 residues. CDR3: CASLPGAGGIQYF. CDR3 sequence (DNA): TGTGCCAGCCTCCCGGGGGCAGGGGGCATTCAGTACTTC.

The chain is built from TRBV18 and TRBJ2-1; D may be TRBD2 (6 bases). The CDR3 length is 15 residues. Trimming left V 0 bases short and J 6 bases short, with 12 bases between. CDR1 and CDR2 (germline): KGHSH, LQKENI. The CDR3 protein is CASSPPSLGGNEQFF. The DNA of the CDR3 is TGTGCCAGCTCACCACCCTCGTTGGGGGGCAATGAGCAGTTCTTC. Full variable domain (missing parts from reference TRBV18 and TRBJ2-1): NAGVMQNPRHLVRRRGQEARLRCSPMKGHSHVYWYRQLPEEGLKFMVYLQKENIIDESGMPKERFSAEFPKEGPSILRIQQVVRGDSAAYFCASSPPSLGGNEQFFGPGTRLTVL.

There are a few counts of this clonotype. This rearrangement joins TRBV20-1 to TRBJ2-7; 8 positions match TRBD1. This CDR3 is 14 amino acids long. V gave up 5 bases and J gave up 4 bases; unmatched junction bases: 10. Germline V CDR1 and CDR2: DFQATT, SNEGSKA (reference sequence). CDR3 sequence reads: CSAHTGTGGYEQYF. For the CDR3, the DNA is TGCAGTGCTCATACCGGGACAGGTGGATACGAGCAGTACTTC.

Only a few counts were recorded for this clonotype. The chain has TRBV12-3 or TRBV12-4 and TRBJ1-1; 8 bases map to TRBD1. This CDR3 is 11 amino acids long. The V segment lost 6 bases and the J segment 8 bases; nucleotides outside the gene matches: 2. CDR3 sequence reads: CASSNRGEAFF. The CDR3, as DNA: TGTGCCAGCAGCAACAGGGGGGAAGCTTTCTTT.

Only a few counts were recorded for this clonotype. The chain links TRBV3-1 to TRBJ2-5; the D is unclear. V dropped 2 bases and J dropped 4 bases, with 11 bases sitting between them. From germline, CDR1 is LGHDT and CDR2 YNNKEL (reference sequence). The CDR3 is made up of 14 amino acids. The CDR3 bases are TGTGCCAGCAGCCAACGCTACCCGAGAGAGACCCAGTACTTC. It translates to CASSQRYPRETQYF.

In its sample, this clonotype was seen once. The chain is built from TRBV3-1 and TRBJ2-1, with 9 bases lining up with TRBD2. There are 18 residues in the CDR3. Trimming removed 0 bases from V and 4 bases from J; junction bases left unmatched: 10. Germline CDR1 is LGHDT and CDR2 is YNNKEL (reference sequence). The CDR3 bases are TGTGCCAGCAGCCAAGATGATCCCGCGGGAGGGCGGTACAATGAGCAGTTCTTC. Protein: CASSQDDPAGGRYNEQFF.